This T cell receptor beta chain comes out of a study of blood T cell repertoires in COVID-19. About the study: Nucleic acid was either cDNA or gDNA, and it came from T cells, B-cell-depleted T cells, or PBMCs.

CDR3 length: 16 amino acids. Germline V gene data show CDR1 as WSHSY and CDR2 as SAAADI. The V and J ends lost 3 bases and 7 bases, in that order; junction bases with no gene match: 6. Each participant's cohort was designated according to participant-reported clinical history. This clone was picked up one time. Assay: immunoSEQ multiplex PCR; the TCRdb copy retains only in-frame clones and omits some. The table lists roughly 260,000 clones, about nine tenths of them singletons. Sequencing used PBMCs or T cells enriched from blood (not recorded which). The chain is built from TRBV10-2 and TRBJ2-7; 16 bases line up with TRBD2. The clonotype comes from a woman aged 30 to 39 with acute COVID-19. DNA for the CDR3: TGCGCCAGCAGTGACGGGACTAGCGGGAGGGCCTGGGAGCAGTACTTC. Amino acids: CASSDGTSGRAWEQYF.